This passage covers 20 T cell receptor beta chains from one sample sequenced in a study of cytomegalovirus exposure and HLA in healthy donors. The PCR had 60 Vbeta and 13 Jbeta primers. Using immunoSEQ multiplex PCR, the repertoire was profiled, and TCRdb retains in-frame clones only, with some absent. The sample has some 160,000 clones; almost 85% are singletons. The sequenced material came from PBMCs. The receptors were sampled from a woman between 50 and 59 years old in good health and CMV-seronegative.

CDR3 amino acids: CASSPTGYEQYF. The CDR3 DNA sequence: TGTGCCAGCAGCCCGACAGGATACGAGCAGTACTTC. This rearrangement joins TRBV11-3 to TRBJ2-7, with a possible D match to TRBD1 (6 bases). The germline V gene encodes CDR1 SGHNT and CDR2 YENEEA. V shed 5 bases and J shed 4 bases, with 9 bases lying between them. The CDR3 totals 12 residues.

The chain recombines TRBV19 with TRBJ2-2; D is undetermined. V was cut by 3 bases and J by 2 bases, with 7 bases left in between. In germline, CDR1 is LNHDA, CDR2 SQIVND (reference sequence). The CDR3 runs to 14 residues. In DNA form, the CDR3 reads TGTGCCAGTAGTATTGATAGAAACACCGGGGAGCTGTTTTTT. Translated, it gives CASSIDRNTGELFF.

The DNA for the CDR3 is TGTGCCAGCACCGCTTCAGGGGCGACGTACGAGCAGTACTTC. It codes for CASTASGATYEQYF. This sequence joins TRBV28 and TRBJ2-5; D is possibly TRBD1 (6 bases). The J call is uncertain, as TRBJ2-7 better fits the DNA end. Germline assignment: CDR1 MDHEN and CDR2 SYDVKM. This CDR3 spans 14 amino acids.

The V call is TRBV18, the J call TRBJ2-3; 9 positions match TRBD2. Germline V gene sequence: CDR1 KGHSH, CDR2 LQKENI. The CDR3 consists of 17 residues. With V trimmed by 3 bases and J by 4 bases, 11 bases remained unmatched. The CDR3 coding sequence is TGTGCCAGCTCACCGGTTGCGGGGGGGCCGGGCGCAGATACGCAGTATTTT. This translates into CASSPVAGGPGADTQYF.

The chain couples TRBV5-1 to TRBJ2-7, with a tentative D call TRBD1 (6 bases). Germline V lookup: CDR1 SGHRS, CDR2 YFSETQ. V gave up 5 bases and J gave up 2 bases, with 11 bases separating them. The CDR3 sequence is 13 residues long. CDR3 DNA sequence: TGCGCCAGCAGTGGGACAACTACCTACGAGCAGTACTTC. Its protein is CASSGTTTYEQYF.

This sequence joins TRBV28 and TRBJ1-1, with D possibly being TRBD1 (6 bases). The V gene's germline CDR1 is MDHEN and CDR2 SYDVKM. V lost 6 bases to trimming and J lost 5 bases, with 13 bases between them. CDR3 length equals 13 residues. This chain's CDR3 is CASSPGAWTEAFF. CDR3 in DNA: TGTGCCAGCAGCCCAGGGGCATGGACTGAAGCTTTCTTT.

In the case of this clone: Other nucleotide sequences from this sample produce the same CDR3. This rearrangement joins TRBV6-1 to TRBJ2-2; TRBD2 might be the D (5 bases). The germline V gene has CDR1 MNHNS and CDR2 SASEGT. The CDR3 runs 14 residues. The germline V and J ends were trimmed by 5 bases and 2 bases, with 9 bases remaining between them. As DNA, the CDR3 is TGTGCCAGCAGTAGGACTCGAAACACCGGGGAGCTGTTTTTT. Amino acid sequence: CASSRTRNTGELFF.

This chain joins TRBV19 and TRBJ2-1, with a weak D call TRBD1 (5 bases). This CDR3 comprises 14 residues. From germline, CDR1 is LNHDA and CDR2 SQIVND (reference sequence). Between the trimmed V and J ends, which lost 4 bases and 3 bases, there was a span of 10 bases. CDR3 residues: CASSKGRDYNEQFF. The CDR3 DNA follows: TGTGCCAGTAGTAAGGGCAGGGACTACAATGAGCAGTTCTTC.

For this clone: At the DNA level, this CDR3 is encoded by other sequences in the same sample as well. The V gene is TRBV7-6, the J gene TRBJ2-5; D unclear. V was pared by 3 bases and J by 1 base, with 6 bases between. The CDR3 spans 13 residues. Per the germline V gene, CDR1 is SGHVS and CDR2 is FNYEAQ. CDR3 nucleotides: TGTGCCAGCAGCTTTGGCGGCCAAGAGACCCAGTACTTC. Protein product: CASSFGGQETQYF.

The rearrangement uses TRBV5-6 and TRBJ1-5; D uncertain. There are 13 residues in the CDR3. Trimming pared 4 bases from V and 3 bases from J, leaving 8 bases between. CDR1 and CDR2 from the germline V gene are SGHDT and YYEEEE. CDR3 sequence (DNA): TGTGCCAGCAGCACCGGGGACAATCAGCCCCAGCATTTT. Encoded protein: CASSTGDNQPQHF. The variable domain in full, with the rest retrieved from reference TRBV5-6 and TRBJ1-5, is DAGVTQSPTHLIKTRGQQVTLRCSPKSGHDTVSWYQQALGQGPQFIFQYYEEEERQRGNFPDRFSGHQFPNYSSELNVNALLLGDSALYLCASSTGDNQPQHFGDGTRLSIL.

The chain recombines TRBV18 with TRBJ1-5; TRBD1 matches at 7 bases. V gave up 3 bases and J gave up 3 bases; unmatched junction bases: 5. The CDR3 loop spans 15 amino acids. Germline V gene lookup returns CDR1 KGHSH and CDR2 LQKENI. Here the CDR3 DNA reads TGTGCCAGCTCACCTTCGACAGGGATCAATCAGCCCCAGCATTTT. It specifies CASSPSTGINQPQHF.

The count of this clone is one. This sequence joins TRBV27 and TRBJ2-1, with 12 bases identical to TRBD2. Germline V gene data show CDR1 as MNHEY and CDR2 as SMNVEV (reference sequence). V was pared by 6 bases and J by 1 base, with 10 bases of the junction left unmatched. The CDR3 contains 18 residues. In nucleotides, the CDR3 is TGTGCCAGCAGATCTAGCGGGGGGGCCATTAGGTCCTACAATGAGCAGTTCTTC. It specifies CASRSSGGAIRSYNEQFF.

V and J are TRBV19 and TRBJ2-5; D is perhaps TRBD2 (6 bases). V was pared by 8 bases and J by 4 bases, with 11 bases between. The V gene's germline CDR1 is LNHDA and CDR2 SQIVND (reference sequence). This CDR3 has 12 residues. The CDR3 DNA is TGTGCCAGTTCCTCGGAGGGAGAGACCCAGTACTTC. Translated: CASSSEGETQYF.

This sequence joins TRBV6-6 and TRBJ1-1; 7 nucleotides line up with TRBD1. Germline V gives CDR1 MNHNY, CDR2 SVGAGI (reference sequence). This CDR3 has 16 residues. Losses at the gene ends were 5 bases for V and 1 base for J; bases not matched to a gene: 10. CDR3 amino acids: CASSQPTTGTNTEAFF. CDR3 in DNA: TGTGCCAGCAGTCAACCGACGACAGGGACGAACACTGAAGCTTTCTTT.

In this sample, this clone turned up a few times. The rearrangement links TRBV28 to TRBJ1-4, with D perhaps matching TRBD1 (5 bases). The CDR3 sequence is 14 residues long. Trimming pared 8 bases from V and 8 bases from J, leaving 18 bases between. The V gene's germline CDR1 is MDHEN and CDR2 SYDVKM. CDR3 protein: CASQTAGSLEKLFF. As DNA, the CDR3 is TGTGCCAGCCAGACAGCAGGGTCCCTCGAAAAACTGTTTTTT.

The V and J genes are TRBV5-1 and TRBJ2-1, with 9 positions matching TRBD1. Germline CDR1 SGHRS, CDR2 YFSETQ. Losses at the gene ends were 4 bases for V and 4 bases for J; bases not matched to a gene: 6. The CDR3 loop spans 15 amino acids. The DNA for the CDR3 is TGCGCCAGCAGCCCCGGGACAGGGAGATACAATGAGCAGTTCTTC. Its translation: CASSPGTGRYNEQFF.

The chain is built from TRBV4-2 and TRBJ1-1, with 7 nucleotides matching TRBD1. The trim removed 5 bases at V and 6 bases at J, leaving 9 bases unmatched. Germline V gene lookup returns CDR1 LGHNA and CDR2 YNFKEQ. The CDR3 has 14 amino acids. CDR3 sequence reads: CASSEPTGLSEAFF. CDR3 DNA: TGTGCCAGCAGCGAACCGACAGGGTTGTCTGAAGCTTTCTTT.

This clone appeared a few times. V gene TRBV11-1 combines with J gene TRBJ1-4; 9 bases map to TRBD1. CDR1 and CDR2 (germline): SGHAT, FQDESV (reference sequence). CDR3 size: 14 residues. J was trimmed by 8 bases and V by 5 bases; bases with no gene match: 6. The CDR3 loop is CASSEGQGKEKLFF. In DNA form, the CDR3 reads TGTGCCAGCAGCGAGGGACAGGGTAAAGAAAAACTGTTTTTT.

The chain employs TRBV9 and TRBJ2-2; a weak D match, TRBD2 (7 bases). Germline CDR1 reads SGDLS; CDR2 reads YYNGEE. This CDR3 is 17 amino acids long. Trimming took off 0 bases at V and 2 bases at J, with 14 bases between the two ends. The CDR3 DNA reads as TGTGCCAGCAGCGTAGGGGCGGGGGCAAGAAACACCGGGGAGCTGTTTTTT. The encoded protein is CASSVGAGARNTGELFF.

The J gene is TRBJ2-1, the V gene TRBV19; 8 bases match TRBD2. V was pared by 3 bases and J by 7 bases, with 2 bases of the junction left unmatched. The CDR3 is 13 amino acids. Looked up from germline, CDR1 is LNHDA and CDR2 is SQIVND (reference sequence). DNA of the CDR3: TGTGCCAGTAGTATTGGACTAGCAAATGAGCAGTTCTTC. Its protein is CASSIGLANEQFF.